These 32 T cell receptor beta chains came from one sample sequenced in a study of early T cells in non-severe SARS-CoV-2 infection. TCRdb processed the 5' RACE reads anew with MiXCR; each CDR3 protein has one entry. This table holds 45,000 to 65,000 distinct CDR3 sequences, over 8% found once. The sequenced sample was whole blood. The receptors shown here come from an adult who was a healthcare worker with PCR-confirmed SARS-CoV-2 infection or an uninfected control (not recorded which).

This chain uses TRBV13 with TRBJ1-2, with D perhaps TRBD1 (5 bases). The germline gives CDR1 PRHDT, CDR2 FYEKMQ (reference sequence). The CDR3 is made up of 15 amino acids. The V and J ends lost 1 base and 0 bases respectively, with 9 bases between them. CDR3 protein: CASSLEGHPNYGYTF. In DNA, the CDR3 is TGTGCCAGCAGCTTAGAAGGACATCCTAACTATGGCTACACCTTC.

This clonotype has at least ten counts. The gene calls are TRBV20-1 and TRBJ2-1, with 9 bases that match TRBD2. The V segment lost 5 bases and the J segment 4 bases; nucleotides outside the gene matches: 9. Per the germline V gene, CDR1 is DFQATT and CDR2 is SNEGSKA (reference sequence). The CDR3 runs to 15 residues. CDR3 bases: TGCAGTGCTGTTCACCAGACTAGCGGATACAATGAGCAGTTCTTC. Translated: CSAVHQTSGYNEQFF.

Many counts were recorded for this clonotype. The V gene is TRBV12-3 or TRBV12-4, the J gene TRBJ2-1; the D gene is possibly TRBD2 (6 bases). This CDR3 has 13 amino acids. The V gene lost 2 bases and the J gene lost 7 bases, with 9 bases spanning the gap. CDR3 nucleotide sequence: TGTGCCAGCAGTTTACTAGCGATGAATGAGCAGTTCTTC. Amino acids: CASSLLAMNEQFF.

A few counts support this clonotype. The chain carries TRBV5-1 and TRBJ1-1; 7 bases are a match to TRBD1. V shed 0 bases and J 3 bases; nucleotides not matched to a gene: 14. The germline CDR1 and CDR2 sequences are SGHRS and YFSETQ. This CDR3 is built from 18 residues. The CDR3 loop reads CASSLGLTSRGGDTEAFF. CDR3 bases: TGCGCCAGCAGCTTGGGCCTTACCTCCAGGGGGGGAGACACTGAAGCTTTCTTT.

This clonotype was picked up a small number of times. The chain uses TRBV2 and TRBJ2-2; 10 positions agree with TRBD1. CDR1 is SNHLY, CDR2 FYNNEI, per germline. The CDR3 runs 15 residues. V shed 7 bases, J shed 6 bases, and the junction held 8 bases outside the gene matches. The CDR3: CASTPRTGGSGELFF. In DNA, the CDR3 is TGTGCCAGCACCCCGCGGACAGGGGGATCCGGGGAGCTGTTTTTT.

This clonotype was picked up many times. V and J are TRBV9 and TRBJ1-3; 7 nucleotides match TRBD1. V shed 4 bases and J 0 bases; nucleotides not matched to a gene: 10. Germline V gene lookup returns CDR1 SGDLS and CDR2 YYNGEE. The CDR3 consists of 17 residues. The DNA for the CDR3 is TGTGCCAGCAGCCCCAGAGGGACAGCGTCCTCTGGAAACACCATATATTTT. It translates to CASSPRGTASSGNTIYF.

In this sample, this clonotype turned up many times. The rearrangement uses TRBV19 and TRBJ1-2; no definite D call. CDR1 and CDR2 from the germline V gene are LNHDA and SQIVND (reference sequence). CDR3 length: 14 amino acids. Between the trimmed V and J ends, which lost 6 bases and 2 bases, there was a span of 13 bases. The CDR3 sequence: CASRARAANYGYTF. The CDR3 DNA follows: TGTGCCAGTAGGGCTAGGGCAGCCAACTATGGCTACACCTTC.

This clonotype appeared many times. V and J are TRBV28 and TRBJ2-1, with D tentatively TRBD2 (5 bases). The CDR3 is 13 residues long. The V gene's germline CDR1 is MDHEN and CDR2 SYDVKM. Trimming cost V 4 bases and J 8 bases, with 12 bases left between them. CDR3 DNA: TGTGCCAGCAGTTCCCGGGAAAGGGATGAGCAGTTCTTC. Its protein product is CASSSRERDEQFF.

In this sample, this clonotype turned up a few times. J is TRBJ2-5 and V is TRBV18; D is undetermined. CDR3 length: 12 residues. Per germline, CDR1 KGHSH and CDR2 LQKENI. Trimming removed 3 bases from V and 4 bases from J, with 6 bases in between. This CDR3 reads CASSPGGETQYF. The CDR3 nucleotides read TGTGCCAGCTCACCCGGCGGAGAGACCCAGTACTTC.

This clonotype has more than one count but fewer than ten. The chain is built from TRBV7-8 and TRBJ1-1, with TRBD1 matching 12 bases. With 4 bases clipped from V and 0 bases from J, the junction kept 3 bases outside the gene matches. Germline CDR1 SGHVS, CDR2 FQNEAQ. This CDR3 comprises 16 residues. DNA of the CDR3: TGTGCCAGCAGCTGGGACAGGGGGCCCATGAACACTGAAGCTTTCTTT. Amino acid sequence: CASSWDRGPMNTEAFF. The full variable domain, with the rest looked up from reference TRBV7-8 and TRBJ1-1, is GAGVSQSPRYKVAKRGQDVALRCDPISGHVSLFWYQQALGQGPEFLTYFQNEAQLDKSGLPSDRFFAERPEGSVSTLKIQRTQQEDSAVYLCASSWDRGPMNTEAFFGQGTRLTVV.

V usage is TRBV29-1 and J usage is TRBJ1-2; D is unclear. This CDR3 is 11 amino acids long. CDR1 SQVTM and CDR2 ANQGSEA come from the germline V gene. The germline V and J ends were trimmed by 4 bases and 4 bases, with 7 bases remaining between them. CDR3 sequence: CSVGQSYGYTF. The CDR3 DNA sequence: TGCAGCGTTGGCCAGAGCTATGGCTACACCTTC.

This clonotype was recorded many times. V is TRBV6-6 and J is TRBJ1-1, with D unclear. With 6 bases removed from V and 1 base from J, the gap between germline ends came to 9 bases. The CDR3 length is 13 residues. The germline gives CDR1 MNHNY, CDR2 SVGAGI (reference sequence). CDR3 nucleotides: TGTGCCAGCAGGGTCGTCCCGAACACTGAAGCTTTCTTT. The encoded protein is CASRVVPNTEAFF.

Written as DNA, the CDR3 is TGTGCCAGCAGCCGGGCTGATCAGCCCCAGCATTTT. It encodes CASSRADQPQHF. The chain couples TRBV7-9 to TRBJ1-5, with D unclear. This CDR3 is built from 12 residues. Between the trimmed V and J ends, which lost 5 bases and 5 bases, there was a span of 7 bases. Germline-derived CDR1 and CDR2 are SEHNR and FQNEAQ (reference sequence).

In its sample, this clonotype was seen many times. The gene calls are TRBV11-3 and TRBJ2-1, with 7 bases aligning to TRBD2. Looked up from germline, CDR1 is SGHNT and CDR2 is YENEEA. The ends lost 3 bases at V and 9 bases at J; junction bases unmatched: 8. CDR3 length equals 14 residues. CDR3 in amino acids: CASSLGGEFVEQFF. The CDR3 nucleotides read TGTGCCAGCAGCTTGGGAGGGGAATTTGTTGAGCAGTTCTTC.

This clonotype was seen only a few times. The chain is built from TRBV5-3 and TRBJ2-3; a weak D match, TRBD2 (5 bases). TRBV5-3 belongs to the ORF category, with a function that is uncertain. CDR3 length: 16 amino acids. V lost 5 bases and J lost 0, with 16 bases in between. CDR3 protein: CARRAEVQRSTDTQYF. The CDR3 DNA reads TGTGCCAGAAGGGCAGAGGTTCAGCGGAGCACAGATACGCAGTATTTT.

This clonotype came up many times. The CDR3, as DNA: TGTGCCACCAGCGCCCGGGACACTAATCAGCCCCAGCATTTT. Protein product: CATSARDTNQPQHF. The chain employs TRBV15 and TRBJ1-5; the D gene is possibly TRBD1 (6 bases). The ends were cut back, 5 bases at V and 4 bases at J, with 12 bases in the middle. This CDR3 comprises 14 residues. Germline V gene lookup returns CDR1 LNHNV and CDR2 YYDKDF (reference sequence).

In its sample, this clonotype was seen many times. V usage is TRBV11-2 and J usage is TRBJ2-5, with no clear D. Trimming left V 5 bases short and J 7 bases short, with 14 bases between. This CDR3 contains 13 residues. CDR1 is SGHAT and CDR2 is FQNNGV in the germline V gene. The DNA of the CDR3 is TGTGCCAGCAGCCAGTGGGTAGGAGTGACCCAGTACTTC. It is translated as CASSQWVGVTQYF.

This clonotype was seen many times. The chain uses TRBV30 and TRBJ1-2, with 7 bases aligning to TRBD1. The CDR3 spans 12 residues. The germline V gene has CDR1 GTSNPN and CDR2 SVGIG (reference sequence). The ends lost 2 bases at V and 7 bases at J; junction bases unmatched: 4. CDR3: CAWSLNRGGYTF. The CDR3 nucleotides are TGTGCCTGGAGTCTCAACAGGGGTGGCTACACCTTC.

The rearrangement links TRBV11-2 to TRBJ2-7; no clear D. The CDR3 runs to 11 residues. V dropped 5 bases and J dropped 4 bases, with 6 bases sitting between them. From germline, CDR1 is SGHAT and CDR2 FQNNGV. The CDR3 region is CASSVSYEQYF. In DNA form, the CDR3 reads TGTGCCAGCAGCGTCAGTTACGAGCAGTACTTC. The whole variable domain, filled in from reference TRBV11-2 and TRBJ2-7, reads EAGVAQSPRYKIIEKRQSVAFWCNPISGHATLYWYQQILGQGPKLLIQFQNNGVVDDSQLPKDRFSAERLKGVDSTLKIQPAKLEDSAVYLCASSVSYEQYFGPGTRLTVT.

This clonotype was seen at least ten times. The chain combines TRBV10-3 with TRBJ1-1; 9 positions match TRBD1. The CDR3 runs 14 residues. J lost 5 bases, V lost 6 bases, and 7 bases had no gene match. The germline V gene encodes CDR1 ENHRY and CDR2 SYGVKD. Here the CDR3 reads CAISPGQGSTEAFF. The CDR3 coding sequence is TGTGCCATCAGCCCCGGACAGGGGAGTACTGAAGCTTTCTTT.

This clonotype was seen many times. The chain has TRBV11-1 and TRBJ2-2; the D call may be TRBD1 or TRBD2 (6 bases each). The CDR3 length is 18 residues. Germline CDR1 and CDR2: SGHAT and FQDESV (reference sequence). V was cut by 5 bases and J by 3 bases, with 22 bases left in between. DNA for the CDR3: TGTGCCAGCAGCCTCATTCCTGGCCCGGGGGCGGACACCGGGGAGCTGTTTTTT. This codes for CASSLIPGPGADTGELFF.

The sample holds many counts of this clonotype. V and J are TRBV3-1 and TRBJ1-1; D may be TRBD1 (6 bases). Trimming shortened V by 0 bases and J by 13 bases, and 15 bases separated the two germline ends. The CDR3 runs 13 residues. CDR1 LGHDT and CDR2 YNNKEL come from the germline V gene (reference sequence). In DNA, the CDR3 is TGTGCCAGCAGCCAAGATCTAGAGGGGGATGATTTCTTT. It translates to CASSQDLEGDDFF.

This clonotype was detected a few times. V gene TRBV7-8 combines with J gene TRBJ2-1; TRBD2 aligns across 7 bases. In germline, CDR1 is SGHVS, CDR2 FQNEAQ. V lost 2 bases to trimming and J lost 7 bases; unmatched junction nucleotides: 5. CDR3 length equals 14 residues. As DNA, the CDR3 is TGTGCCAGCAGCTTATGGGGAGGGAAGAATGAGCAGTTCTTC. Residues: CASSLWGGKNEQFF.

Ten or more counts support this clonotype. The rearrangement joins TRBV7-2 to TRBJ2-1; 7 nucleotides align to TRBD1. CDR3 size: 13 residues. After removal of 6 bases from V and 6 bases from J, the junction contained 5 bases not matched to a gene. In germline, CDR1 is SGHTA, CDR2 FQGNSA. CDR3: CASSVDRVNEQFF. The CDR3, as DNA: TGTGCCAGCAGTGTCGACAGGGTCAATGAGCAGTTCTTC.

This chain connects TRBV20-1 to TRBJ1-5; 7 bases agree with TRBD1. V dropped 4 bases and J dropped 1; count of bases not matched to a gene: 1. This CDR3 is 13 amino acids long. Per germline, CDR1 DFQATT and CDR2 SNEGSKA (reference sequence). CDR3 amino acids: CSAIRGSNQPQHF. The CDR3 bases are TGCAGTGCTATCAGGGGGAGCAATCAGCCCCAGCATTTT.

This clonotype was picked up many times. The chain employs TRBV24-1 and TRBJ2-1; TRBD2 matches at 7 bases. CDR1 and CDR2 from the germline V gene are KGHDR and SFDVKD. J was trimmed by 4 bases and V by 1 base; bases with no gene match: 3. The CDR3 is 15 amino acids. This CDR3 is CATSDLGSGYNEQFF. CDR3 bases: TGTGCCACCAGTGATTTAGGTAGCGGGTACAATGAGCAGTTCTTC.

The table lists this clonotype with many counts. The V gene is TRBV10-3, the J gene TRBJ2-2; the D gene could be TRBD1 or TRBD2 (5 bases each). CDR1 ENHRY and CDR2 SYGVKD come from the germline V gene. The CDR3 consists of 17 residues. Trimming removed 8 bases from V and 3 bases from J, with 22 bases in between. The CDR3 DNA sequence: TGTGCCATCGGGCCTCACGAAAGGGACCATTACACCGGGGAGCTGTTTTTT. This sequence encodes CAIGPHERDHYTGELFF.

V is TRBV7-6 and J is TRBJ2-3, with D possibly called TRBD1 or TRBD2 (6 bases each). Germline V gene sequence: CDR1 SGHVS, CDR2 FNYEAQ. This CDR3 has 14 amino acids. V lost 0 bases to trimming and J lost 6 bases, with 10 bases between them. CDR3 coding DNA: TGTGCCAGCAGCTTAGCGGGGGGCTACGATACGCAGTATTTT. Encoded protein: CASSLAGGYDTQYF.

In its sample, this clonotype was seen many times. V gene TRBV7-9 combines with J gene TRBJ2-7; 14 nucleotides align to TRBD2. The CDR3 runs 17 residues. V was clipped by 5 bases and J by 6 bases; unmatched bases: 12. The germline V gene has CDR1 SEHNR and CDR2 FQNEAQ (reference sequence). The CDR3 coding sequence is TGTGCCAGCAGCGCAAGACTAGCGGGAGGGATCGGGGCCGAGCAGTACTTC. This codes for CASSARLAGGIGAEQYF. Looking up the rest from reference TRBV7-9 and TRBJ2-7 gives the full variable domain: DTGVSQNPRHKITKRGQNVTFRCDPISEHNRLYWYRQTLGQGPEFLTYFQNEAQLEKSRLLSDRFSAERPKGSFSTLEIQRTEQGDSAMYLCASSARLAGGIGAEQYFGPGTRLTVT.

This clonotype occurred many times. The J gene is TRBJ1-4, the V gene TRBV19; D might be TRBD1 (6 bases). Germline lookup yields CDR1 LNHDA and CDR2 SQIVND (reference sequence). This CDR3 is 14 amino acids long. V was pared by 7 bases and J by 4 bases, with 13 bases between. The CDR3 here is CASTPDSRNEKLFF. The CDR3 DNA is TGTGCCAGTACCCCGGACAGTCGTAATGAAAAACTGTTTTTT.

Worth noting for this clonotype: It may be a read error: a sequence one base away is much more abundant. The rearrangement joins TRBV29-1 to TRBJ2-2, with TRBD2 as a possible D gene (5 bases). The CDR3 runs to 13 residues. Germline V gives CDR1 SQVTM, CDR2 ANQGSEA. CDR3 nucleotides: TGCAGCGTTGAGAGGCCGAACACCGGGGAGCCGTTTTTT. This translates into CSVERPNTGEPFF.

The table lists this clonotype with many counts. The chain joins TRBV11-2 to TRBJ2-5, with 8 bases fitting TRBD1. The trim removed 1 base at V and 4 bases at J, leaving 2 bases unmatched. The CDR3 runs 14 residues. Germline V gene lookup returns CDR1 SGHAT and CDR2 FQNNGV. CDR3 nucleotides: TGTGCCAGCAGCTTAGGACAGGGGATAGAGACCCAGTACTTC. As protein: CASSLGQGIETQYF.